This passage covers 10 T cell receptor beta chains from one sample sequenced in a study of OX40 agonist ivuxolimab in advanced cancers. Profiling relied on immunoSEQ multiplex PCR, and the TCRdb table lists in-frame clones only, not all of them. The sample has 39,000 or so clones; around nine tenths are singletons. Specimen: CD4+ or CD8+ T cells sorted from blood, collected in a trial of the OX40 agonist ivuxolimab. The receptors were gathered from an adult with an advanced solid tumor such as melanoma, head and neck, liver or kidney cancer.

CDR3 DNA: TGTGCCAGCTCACCCAGACAGGAATCAGAAAAACTGTTTTTT. It yields the protein CASSPRQESEKLFF. V gene TRBV18 combines with J gene TRBJ1-4, with D possibly TRBD1 on 6 matching bases. Germline CDR1 and CDR2: KGHSH and LQKENI. The CDR3 extends over 14 amino acids. The germline V and J ends were trimmed by 3 bases and 8 bases, with 13 bases remaining between them.

The chain joins TRBV6-5 to TRBJ2-7; D perhaps matches TRBD1 (5 bases). V was trimmed by 6 bases and J by 6 bases, leaving 9 bases between them. The CDR3 length is 11 residues. The germline gives CDR1 MNHEY, CDR2 SVGAGI. The CDR3 DNA is TGTGCCAGCAGGGGGCCGGGCGAGCAGTACTTC. This gives the protein CASRGPGEQYF.

The chain employs TRBV4-1 and TRBJ2-3, with D maybe TRBD2 (6 bases). CDR3 size: 15 residues. Per the germline V gene, CDR1 is MGHRA and CDR2 is YSYEKL. V was shortened by 4 bases and J by 3 bases, with 14 bases between the two germline ends. CDR3 in amino acids: CASSPRGTVTDTQYF. The CDR3, as DNA: TGCGCCAGCAGCCCTCGCGGGACTGTTACAGATACGCAGTATTTT.

This chain uses TRBV12-2 with TRBJ2-2; TRBD1, as called in the table, went unchecked against the DNA. TRBV12-2 is listed as a pseudogene. The CDR3 consists of 17 residues. CDR3 nucleotide sequence: TGTGCAAGTCGCGCAAAACCGGGACAGTTAGACACCGGGGAGCTGTTTTTT. Protein sequence: CASRAKPGQLDTGELFF.

V and J are TRBV2 and TRBJ1-5; 7 nucleotides match TRBD1. V trimming: 6 bases; J trimming: 1 base; junction bases outside the gene matches: 3. The germline V gene encodes CDR1 SNHLY and CDR2 FYNNEI. CDR3 length equals 14 residues. In nucleotides, the CDR3 is TGTGCCAGCAGGCCGGGACAGAGCAATCAGCCCCAGCATTTT. Encoded protein: CASRPGQSNQPQHF.

The rearrangement uses TRBV5-1 and TRBJ2-1; tentative D call: TRBD1 (6 bases). V lost 0 bases and J lost 0, with 19 bases in between. This CDR3 is 19 amino acids long. Germline CDR1 SGHRS, CDR2 YFSETQ. CDR3 protein: CASSLDARGVDASYNEQFF. The CDR3, as DNA: TGCGCCAGCAGCTTGGACGCCAGGGGAGTCGATGCCTCCTACAATGAGCAGTTCTTC.

The chain links TRBV28 to TRBJ1-6; the match to TRBD1 covers 8 bases. V shed 8 bases, J shed 3 bases, and the junction held 6 bases outside the gene matches. In germline, CDR1 is MDHEN, CDR2 SYDVKM. The CDR3 extends over 15 amino acids. Here the CDR3 DNA reads TGTGCCAGCGGCCCGGGACAGGACTATAATTCACCCCTCCACTTT. This translates into CASGPGQDYNSPLHF.

The chain carries TRBV2 and TRBJ2-1; 14 bases fit TRBD2. The ends lost 3 bases at V and 10 bases at J; junction bases unmatched: 5. The CDR3 consists of 15 residues. Germline CDR1 and CDR2: SNHLY and FYNNEI. CDR3 bases: TGTGCCAGCAGTGATGGGACTAGCGGGGGCCGGGAGCAGTTCTTC. Its protein product is CASSDGTSGGREQFF.

The V and J genes are TRBV4-1 and TRBJ1-4; 7 bases line up with TRBD1. CDR1 MGHRA and CDR2 YSYEKL come from the germline V gene. There are 15 residues in the CDR3. The junction had 7 bases not matched to a gene; V was cut back by 4 bases and J by 5 bases. For the CDR3, the DNA is TGCGCCAGCAGCCGGGCCGGGACAGAAAATGAAAAACTGTTTTTT. Translating gives CASSRAGTENEKLFF.

This chain links TRBV25-1 with TRBJ2-1; TRBD2 aligns across 9 bases. J was trimmed by 8 bases and V by 6 bases; bases with no gene match: 11. The CDR3 is 15 residues long. Germline V gene data show CDR1 as MGHDK and CDR2 as SYGVNS. The DNA of the CDR3 is TGTGCCAGCAGCTTATGGGGTAGCGGGAGTGATGAGCAGTTCTTC. This codes for CASSLWGSGSDEQFF.